This T cell receptor (beta chain) originates from a study of T-cell reconstitution after alpha-beta-depleted transplantation in children. CDR1 and CDR2 (germline): GTSNPN, SVGIG (reference sequence). Germline trimming cut 4 bases from V and 3 bases from J; bases unmatched to any gene: 6. This CDR3 has 14 amino acids. Researchers prepared the TCRbeta library using unique molecular identifiers, the study reports. In TCRdb, the PCR reads were re-called with MiXCR into one record per CDR3 protein. The data hold 500,000 to 600,000 distinct CDR3 sequences, with 18% observed a single time. The source was PBMCs from the stem cell graft donor, collected from the stem cell graft. This sequence originates from a human donor who donated a stem cell graft to a child with acute lymphoblastic leukemia. V usage is TRBV30 and J usage is TRBJ1-1; 9 bases match TRBD1. The CDR3 sequence is CAWNRDRVDTEAFF. The CDR3, as DNA: TGTGCCTGGAACCGGGACAGGGTAGACACTGAAGCTTTCTTT. The full variable domain, with the rest looked up from reference TRBV30 and TRBJ1-1, is SQTIHQWPATLVQPVGSPLSLECTVEGTSNPNLYWYRQAAGRGLQLLFYSVGIGQISSEVPQNLSASRPQDRQFILSSKKLLLSDSGFYLCAWNRDRVDTEAFFGQGTRLTVV.